The present T cell receptor (beta chain) was sequenced within a study of blood T cell repertoires in COVID-19. On the study more broadly: Acute and convalescent COVID-19 samples came from the United States, Italy and Spain. In each case, the material was cDNA or gDNA derived from T cells, B-cell-depleted T cells, or PBMCs.

Original processing notes: For nucleated cells, counts were estimated from reference gene primer amplification. Some clones are missing from TCRdb's copy, which holds only in-frame ones; the method was immunoSEQ multiplex PCR. The V and J calls and clone size are taken from that table; D and trimming were inferred from the DNA. The sample records tens of thousands of clones, 80% to 90% being singletons. CDR1 LNHNV and CDR2 YYDKDF come from the germline V gene (reference sequence). The ends were cut back, 2 bases at V and 6 bases at J, with 8 bases in the middle. The CDR3 is made up of 12 amino acids.

The sequence derives from a human donor in a cohort sampled during active COVID-19. This chain uses TRBV15 with TRBJ2-7; D is ambiguous. Sequenced input: peripheral blood. CDR3 DNA sequence: TGTGCCACCAGCAGACCCCCTCCCGAGCAGTACTTC. Its translation is CATSRPPPEQYF. The variable domain in full, with the rest retrieved from reference TRBV15 and TRBJ2-7, is DAMVIQNPRYQVTQFGKPVTLSCSQTLNHNVMYWYQQKSSQAPKLLFHYYDKDFNNEADTPDNFQSRRPNTSFCFLDIRSPGLGDTAMYLCATSRPPPEQYFGPGTRLTVT.